The 13 T cell receptor beta chains below were found in one sample sequenced in a study of CD8 T cells in ankylosing spondylitis. TCRdb recomputed calls from the 5' RACE reads with MiXCR, one row per CDR3 protein. The repertoire holds tens of thousands of distinct CDR3 sequences, with about 5.7% as singletons. Source material: blood, either unsorted or a sorted T cell fraction (not recorded which). These receptors all come from a male donor with ankylosing spondylitis or in good health (not recorded which).

This clonotype was observed many times. The J gene is TRBJ2-5, the V gene TRBV4-2; TRBD2 matches at 8 bases. The germline gives CDR1 LGHNA, CDR2 YNFKEQ. This CDR3 has 14 residues. The V gene end was trimmed by 1 base and the J gene end by 8 bases; junction bases not matched to a gene: 6. This CDR3 reads CASSQVIGGETQYF. As DNA, the CDR3 is TGTGCCAGCAGCCAAGTAATCGGGGGGGAAACCCAGTACTTC.

There are a few counts of this clonotype. The rearrangement links TRBV15 to TRBJ2-5; no reliable D call. Germline V lookup: CDR1 LNHNV, CDR2 YYDKDF (reference sequence). The CDR3 runs to 13 residues. The ends were cut back, 0 bases at V and 4 bases at J, with 6 bases in the middle. CDR3 amino acids: CATSRDPGETQYF. The CDR3 DNA is TGTGCCACCAGCAGAGATCCGGGAGAGACCCAGTACTTC. Full variable domain (remainder filled in from reference TRBV15 and TRBJ2-5): DAMVIQNPRYQVTQFGKPVTLSCSQTLNHNVMYWYQQKSSQAPKLLFHYYDKDFNNEADTPDNFQSRRPNTSFCFLDIRSPGLGDTAMYLCATSRDPGETQYFGPGTRLLVL.

Many counts were recorded for this clonotype. The V gene is TRBV10-3, the J gene TRBJ1-6; the match to TRBD1 covers 9 bases. Trimming removed 0 bases from V and 8 bases from J; junction bases left unmatched: 2. Germline lookup yields CDR1 ENHRY and CDR2 SYGVKD. The CDR3 extends over 15 amino acids. The CDR3 sequence is CAISESGQGDSPLHF. The CDR3 DNA reads TGTGCCATCAGTGAGTCGGGACAGGGCGATTCACCCCTCCACTTT.

This clonotype was recorded at least ten times. This chain links TRBV6-6 with TRBJ2-1, with 7 bases aligning to TRBD1. J was trimmed by 3 bases and V by 7 bases; bases with no gene match: 9. CDR3 size: 15 residues. CDR1 and CDR2 (germline): MNHNY, SVGAGI (reference sequence). The CDR3 spells CASTPRDRDYNEQFF. CDR3 nucleotides: TGTGCCAGCACACCCCGGGACAGAGACTACAATGAGCAGTTCTTC.

This clonotype was recorded a few times. The chain joins TRBV7-2 to TRBJ2-5; 12 bases align to TRBD2. This CDR3 is built from 15 residues. V shed 5 bases and J 2 bases; nucleotides not matched to a gene: 3. Germline V gene lookup returns CDR1 SGHTA and CDR2 FQGNSA. The CDR3 sequence: CASSDGLAGQETQYF. In DNA, the CDR3 is TGTGCCAGCAGCGATGGACTAGCGGGACAAGAGACCCAGTACTTC.

This clonotype was seen many times. This rearrangement joins TRBV7-6 to TRBJ2-6; possibly TRBD1 for D (6 bases). CDR1 and CDR2 (germline): SGHVS, FNYEAQ. V lost 4 bases, J lost 4 bases, and 11 bases lay in between. The CDR3 spans 15 residues. The CDR3 is CASSSTGLGANVLTF. The CDR3 bases are TGTGCCAGCAGCTCCACAGGGTTAGGGGCCAACGTCCTGACTTTC.

This clonotype was counted ten times or more. The chain carries TRBV7-2 and TRBJ2-1; 8 bases match TRBD1. Germline V gene data show CDR1 as SGHTA and CDR2 as FQGNSA. The CDR3 spans 15 residues. Trimming removed 4 bases from V and 1 base from J; junction bases left unmatched: 3. The CDR3 region has the DNA TGTGCCAGCAGCTCCGACAGGGGATCCTACAATGAGCAGTTCTTC. Translated: CASSSDRGSYNEQFF. The full variable domain, with the rest looked up from reference TRBV7-2 and TRBJ2-1, is GAGVSQSPSNKVTEKGKDVELRCDPISGHTALYWYRQSLGQGLEFLIYFQGNSAPDKSGLPSDRFSAERTGGSVSTLTIQRTQQEDSAVYLCASSSDRGSYNEQFFGPGTRLTVL.

This clonotype came up many times. The chain links TRBV11-2 to TRBJ2-1, with D perhaps TRBD2 (7 bases). The CDR3 is 15 residues long. CDR1 SGHAT and CDR2 FQNNGV come from the germline V gene. Deletions cut 5 bases from V and 8 bases from J, with 19 bases between. CDR3 loop: CASSPGHGGPDEQFF. The DNA of the CDR3 is TGTGCCAGCAGCCCCGGGCACGGGGGGCCGGATGAGCAGTTCTTC.

This clonotype was seen ten or more times. The chain recombines TRBV28 with TRBJ2-7, with TRBD1 matching 7 bases. V dropped 5 bases and J dropped 2; count of bases not matched to a gene: 6. This CDR3 comprises 14 residues. The germline gives CDR1 MDHEN, CDR2 SYDVKM. CDR3 loop: CASSQRQGPYEQYF. CDR3 DNA: TGTGCCAGCAGTCAACGACAGGGTCCCTACGAGCAGTACTTC. Full variable domain (missing parts from reference TRBV28 and TRBJ2-7): DVKVTQSSRYLVKRTGEKVFLECVQDMDHENMFWYRQDPGLGLRLIYFSYDVKMKEKGDIPEGYSVSREKKERFSLILESASTNQTSMYLCASSQRQGPYEQYFGPGTRLTVT.

This clonotype showed up many times. The gene calls are TRBV2 and TRBJ2-1; either TRBD1 or TRBD2 may supply D (5 bases each). Trimming removed 4 bases at V and 6 bases at J, with 13 bases between. Germline loops: CDR1 SNHLY, CDR2 FYNNEI. The CDR3 covers 14 residues. The CDR3 sequence is CASSGAGSINEQFF. The DNA of the CDR3 is TGTGCCAGCAGTGGGGCAGGGAGCATCAATGAGCAGTTCTTC.

The table lists this clonotype with many counts. The rearrangement links TRBV28 to TRBJ1-6; D gene unclear. The CDR3 is 14 amino acids. Trimming stripped 1 base from V and 5 bases from J, with 6 bases between. Germline V gene data show CDR1 as MDHEN and CDR2 as SYDVKM. CDR3 DNA: TGTGCCAGCAGTTTATTGGGTGATAATTCACCCCTCCACTTT. The encoded protein is CASSLLGDNSPLHF.

This clonotype showed up many times. The genes are TRBV29-1 and TRBJ2-1, with 9 bases that match TRBD2. Germline trimming cut 7 bases from V and 10 bases from J; bases unmatched to any gene: 14. Per the germline V gene, CDR1 is SQVTM and CDR2 is ANQGSEA. The CDR3 contains 14 residues. CDR3 sequence reads: CSALSSGGLVEQFF. CDR3 nucleotides: TGCAGCGCCCTCTCCAGCGGGGGGCTGGTCGAGCAGTTCTTC.

This clonotype was observed a handful of times. V gene TRBV7-9 combines with J gene TRBJ1-1; 7 bases agree with TRBD1. The trim removed 2 bases at V and 3 bases at J, leaving 6 bases unmatched. The CDR3 has 15 residues. The germline gives CDR1 SEHNR, CDR2 FQNEAQ (reference sequence). CDR3 DNA sequence: TGTGCCAGCAGCTTACAAGGGGGCAGGGACACTGAAGCTTTCTTT. This encodes CASSLQGGRDTEAFF.